This T cell receptor beta chain was found in a study of technical replicates of blood from a handful of donors. The assay was immunoSEQ multiplex PCR, and TCRdb's table has in-frame clones only and misses some. This table holds about 82,000 clones, around 93% found once. CDR3 length: 17 residues. Source material: T cells isolated from PBMCs. The clonotype originates from a human donor in good health. The rearrangement joins TRBV7-5 to TRBJ1-5; the D call in the table, TRBD1, was not verified against the DNA. TRBV7-5 has pseudogene status. CDR3: CVRSVSGTGALNQPQHF. The DNA of the CDR3 is TGTGTCAGAAGCGTGTCCGGGACAGGGGCTCTCAATCAGCCCCAGCATTTT.